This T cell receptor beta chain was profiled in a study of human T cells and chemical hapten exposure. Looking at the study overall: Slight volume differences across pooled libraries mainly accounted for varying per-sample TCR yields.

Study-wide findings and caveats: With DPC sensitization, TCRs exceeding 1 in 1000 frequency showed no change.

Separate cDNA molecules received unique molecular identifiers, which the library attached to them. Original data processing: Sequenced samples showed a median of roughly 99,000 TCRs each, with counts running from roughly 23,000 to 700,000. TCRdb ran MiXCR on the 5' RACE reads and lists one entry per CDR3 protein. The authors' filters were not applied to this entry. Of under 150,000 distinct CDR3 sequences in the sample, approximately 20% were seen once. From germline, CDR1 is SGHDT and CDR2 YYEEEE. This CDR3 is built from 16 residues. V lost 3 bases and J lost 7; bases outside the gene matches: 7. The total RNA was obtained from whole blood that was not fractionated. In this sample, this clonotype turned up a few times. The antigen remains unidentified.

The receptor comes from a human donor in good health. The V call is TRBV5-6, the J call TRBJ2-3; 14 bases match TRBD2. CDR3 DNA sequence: TGTGCCAGCAGCTCCACGGGACTAGCGGGAGAGCATACGCAGTATTTT. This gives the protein CASSSTGLAGEHTQYF.